These T cell receptor beta chains were read from a single sample in a study of post-analysis software for immune sequencing data. TCRdb passed the PCR reads through MiXCR, listing each CDR3 protein once. The sample yields 600,000 to 700,000 distinct CDR3 sequences, 59% seen once. The sequencing input was blood. The receptors shown here come from a girl aged 2 to 10 with multiple sclerosis. The CDR3 runs from the conserved cysteine through the conserved F or W. D genes are given only for firm matches. Where a row states a size, it is once, few, many or the class of an expanded clone; other rows omit it.

TRBV7-2	NA	NA	TRBJ1-1	TGTGCCAGCAGCTTAATTCGAAGGGCCGGGGACACTGAAGCTTTCTTT	CASSLIRRAGDTEAFF
TRBV11-2	NA	NA	TRBJ2-7	TGTGCCAGCAGCTCCCGGTCCCGGGTAGGGGGCTACGAGCAGTACTTC	CASSSRSRVGGYEQYF
TRBV27	NA	NA	TRBJ1-6	TGTGCCAGCAGTTTAATTGGGAGCTCCTATAATTCACCCCTCCACTTT	CASSLIGSSYNSPLHF
TRBV3-1	NA	NA	TRBJ2-4	TGTGCCAGCAGCCAAGAGTTTAACATTCAGTACTTC	CASSQEFNIQYF
TRBV11-2	NA	few	TRBJ2-1	TGTGCCAGCAGCCCCGATAGGACTTTGGGGTACAATGAGCAGTTCTTC	CASSPDRTLGYNEQFF
TRBV7-9	TRBD1	NA	TRBJ1-5	TGTGCCAGCAGCCCTTCGACAGGGGTGAAAGGTAGGCAGCCCCAGCATTTT	CASSPSTGVKGRQPQHF
TRBV29-1	NA	NA	TRBJ2-7	TGCAGCGTTATCCTTGCGGAGGGAACCTACGAGCAGTACTTC	CSVILAEGTYEQYF
TRBV29-1	TRBD1	NA	TRBJ2-3	TGCAGCGTTGATGGGACAGGGACAGATACGCAGTATTTT	CSVDGTGTDTQYF
TRBV7-9	NA	NA	TRBJ2-3	TGTGCCAGCAGCCACCAAGATACGCAGTATTTT	CASSHQDTQYF
TRBV5-5	NA	NA	TRBJ1-4	TGTGCCAGCAGCTCGATGACGGGTAATGAAAAACTGTTTTTT	CASSSMTGNEKLFF